This T cell receptor (beta chain) was identified in a study of pediatric ulcerative colitis. During colonoscopy, one to two rectal pinch biopsies were collected. The data were produced by immunoSEQ multiplex PCR, yet TCRdb's version contains in-frame clones alone and is incomplete. The sample lists approximately 17,000 clones, approximately 80% occurring once. The source is a boy aged 5-17 years who was a control in a study of pediatric ulcerative colitis. Sequencing was performed on gut tissue.

CDR3 bases: TGTGCCAGCAGTTGGAAGGCCGGAAGAAATGAAAAACTGTTTTTT. This gives the protein CASSWKAGRNEKLFF. This chain links TRBV6-1 with TRBJ1-4; unclear D gene. The CDR3 contains 15 residues. CDR1 is MNHNS and CDR2 is SASEGT in the germline V gene. V gave up 5 bases and J gave up 5 bases, with 15 bases separating them.